These 23 T cell receptor beta chains share one sample of origin, sequenced in a study of blood T cell repertoires in COVID-19 (dated by TCRdb to the early 2020s). The library was generated by the immunoSEQ multiplex PCR assay. TCRdb retrieved this table from immuneACCESS and kept in-frame rearrangements only. Not all clones are present; in checked studies, unresolved V genes account for under half, and no reason is known for the remainder. The sample yields about 380,000 clones; 70% to 90% were counted once. 0.9% to 1.5% of the sample is held by the ten biggest clonotypes. Sequenced sample: PBMCs or T cells enriched from blood (not recorded which). These receptors were collected from a woman between 18 and 29 years old who had recovered from COVID-19.

The chain has TRBV3-1 (or the pseudogene TRBV3-2) and TRBJ2-1; D is uncertain. Trimming removed 3 bases at V and 0 bases at J, with 9 bases between. The CDR3 covers 15 residues. Germline V gene sequence: CDR1 LGHDT, CDR2 YNNKEL (reference sequence). CDR3 sequence: CASSQARSSYNEQFF. CDR3 DNA: TGTGCCAGCAGCCAGGCCCGGAGCTCCTACAATGAGCAGTTCTTC.

The chain combines TRBV10-3 with TRBJ1-1; 8 bases agree with TRBD1. Germline V CDR1 and CDR2: ENHRY, SYGVKD. The CDR3 consists of 14 residues. After removal of 4 bases from V and 3 bases from J, the junction contained 4 bases not matched to a gene. The CDR3 nucleotides are TGTGCCATCAGTGGGACAGGGTTGGACACTGAAGCTTTCTTT. Translating it yields CAISGTGLDTEAFF.

V usage is TRBV29-1 and J usage is TRBJ2-1; D is ambiguous. Deletions cut 5 bases from V and 9 bases from J, with 17 bases between. Germline CDR1 and CDR2: SQVTM and ANQGSEA. The CDR3 has 13 residues. CDR3 amino acids: CSVHSPPGSEQFF. The CDR3 nucleotides are TGCAGCGTTCATTCCCCTCCAGGCAGTGAGCAGTTCTTC.

This clone was seen once. This rearrangement joins TRBV4-3 to TRBJ1-1; 9 nucleotides align to TRBD1. Germline assignment: CDR1 LGHNA and CDR2 YSLEER. V shed 5 bases, J shed 1 base, and the junction held 5 bases outside the gene matches. The length of the CDR3 is 15 residues. The CDR3 loop is CASSDGTGKNTEAFF. The CDR3 coding sequence is TGCGCCAGCAGCGATGGGACAGGGAAGAACACTGAAGCTTTCTTT.

The genes are TRBV6-5 and TRBJ1-5, with 7 bases that match TRBD1. The J segment lost 11 bases and the V segment lost 6 bases, leaving 10 bases of the junction unmatched. This CDR3 comprises 13 residues. Germline CDR1 is MNHEY and CDR2 is SVGAGI. CDR3 nucleotide sequence: TGTGCCAGCAGCGACAGGGTACTTGAGTCCCAGCATTTT. Its translation is CASSDRVLESQHF.

This rearrangement joins TRBV5-5 to TRBJ1-5; D call uncertain. This CDR3 has 13 residues. Germline V lookup: CDR1 SGHKS, CDR2 YYEKEE (reference sequence). The V and J ends lost 2 bases and 3 bases respectively, with 6 bases between them. DNA for the CDR3: TGTGCCAGCAGCTTCACAGACAATCAGCCCCAGCATTTT. It translates to CASSFTDNQPQHF.

The genes are TRBV2 and TRBJ2-2, with a tentative D call TRBD2 (6 bases). Germline V CDR1 and CDR2: SNHLY, FYNNEI. With 6 bases removed from V and 4 bases from J, the gap between germline ends came to 12 bases. This CDR3 spans 14 amino acids. CDR3 in DNA: TGTGCCAGCAGGACGGGGGTTAGCACCGGGGAGCTGTTTTTT. As protein: CASRTGVSTGELFF.

Here the CDR3 reads CASSYESVQETQYF. The CDR3, as DNA: TGTGCCAGCAGTTACGAGTCCGTCCAAGAGACCCAGTACTTC. The chain couples TRBV6-2 or TRBV6-3 to TRBJ2-5, with D unresolved. Germline CDR1 MNHEY, CDR2 SVGEGT. V shed 2 bases and J shed 1 base, with 8 bases lying between them. The CDR3 runs 14 residues.

This clone showed up just a few times. The J gene is TRBJ1-2, the V gene TRBV11-2, with D possibly matching TRBD1 (5 bases). The CDR3 is 15 amino acids. Germline assignment: CDR1 SGHAT and CDR2 FQNNGV. V lost 1 base, J lost 4 bases, and 13 bases lay in between. The DNA for the CDR3 is TGTGCCAGCAGCTTAGTACAGGATCCGCTCTATGGCTACACCTTC. Translated: CASSLVQDPLYGYTF.

This clone appeared a single time. The chain employs TRBV5-1 and TRBJ1-5, with TRBD1 identical over 9 bases. The length of the CDR3 is 15 residues. Trimming removed 3 bases from V and 3 bases from J; junction bases left unmatched: 4. The germline V gene encodes CDR1 SGHRS and CDR2 YFSETQ. The CDR3 DNA follows: TGCGCCAGCAGCTGGACAGGGGCCATCAATCAGCCCCAGCATTTT. It translates to CASSWTGAINQPQHF.

The CDR3 spells CASSIEPLGVMNTEAFF. CDR3 bases: TGTGCCAGTAGTATAGAGCCACTGGGCGTTATGAACACTGAAGCTTTCTTT. J is TRBJ1-1 and V is TRBV19; D unresolved. Trimming took 0 bases from V and 0 from J, leaving 14 bases between them. CDR1 and CDR2 (germline): LNHDA, SQIVND (reference sequence). This CDR3 is built from 17 residues.

The genes are TRBV7-9 and TRBJ1-2; D not resolved. Per the germline V gene, CDR1 is SEHNR and CDR2 is FQNEAQ (reference sequence). V lost 3 bases and J lost 6, with 8 bases in between. CDR3 length equals 12 residues. The CDR3 here is CASSLSENGYTF. In DNA, the CDR3 is TGTGCCAGCAGCTTGAGCGAAAATGGCTACACCTTC.

This clone came up once. This sequence joins TRBV6-2 or TRBV6-3 and TRBJ2-3, with TRBD1 as a possible D gene (6 bases). The CDR3 loop spans 13 amino acids. Germline loops: CDR1 MNHEY, CDR2 SVGEGT. V lost 4 bases and J lost 9, with 14 bases in between. The CDR3 nucleotides read TGTGCCAGCAGTTTGAACAGGGAAGGGACGCAGTATTTT. As protein: CASSLNREGTQYF.

This clone was seen more than once but under ten times. V gene TRBV9 combines with J gene TRBJ1-1; unclear D gene. The V gene's germline CDR1 is SGDLS and CDR2 YYNGEE. Trimming took 0 bases from V and 6 from J, leaving 21 bases between them. This CDR3 is 17 amino acids long. In DNA, the CDR3 is TGTGCCAGCAGCGTAGACCCATTCCTCGGGGAGGGTGCTGAAGCTTTCTTT. Protein sequence: CASSVDPFLGEGAEAFF.

The CDR3 loop is CASVRNGGQPQHF. For the CDR3, the DNA is TGTGCCAGCGTCCGAAACGGGGGTCAGCCCCAGCATTTT. The chain couples TRBV2 to TRBJ1-5; weak D call: TRBD1 (5 bases). Trimming removed 8 bases at V and 6 bases at J, with 14 bases between. The CDR3 is 13 amino acids. The germline CDR1 and CDR2 sequences are SNHLY and FYNNEI.

The chain recombines TRBV28 with TRBJ1-2; the D gene is possibly TRBD1 (6 bases). This CDR3 is built from 14 residues. The V end was cut by 5 bases, the J end by 8 bases, with 18 bases between. Germline V lookup: CDR1 MDHEN, CDR2 SYDVKM. CDR3 coding DNA: TGTGCCAGCAGTCCACAACAGGGAGCCTTGGGCTACACCTTC. This codes for CASSPQQGALGYTF.

The chain recombines TRBV14 with TRBJ2-1; tentatively, D is TRBD2 (5 bases). Trimming removed 1 base from V and 8 bases from J, with 15 bases in between. The CDR3 totals 15 residues. CDR1 and CDR2 (germline): SGHDN, FVKESK. This CDR3 is CASSQVDPVGDEQFF. CDR3 in DNA: TGTGCCAGCAGCCAAGTCGACCCCGTCGGGGATGAGCAGTTCTTC. Supplemented by reference TRBV14 and TRBJ2-1, the full variable domain reads EAGVTQFPSHSVIEKGQTVTLRCDPISGHDNLYWYRRVMGKEIKFLLHFVKESKQDESGMPNNRFLAERTGGTYSTLKVQPAELEDSGVYFCASSQVDPVGDEQFFGPGTRLTVL.

The rearrangement joins TRBV6-5 to TRBJ1-2; no definite D call. The V and J ends lost 2 bases and 8 bases respectively, with 15 bases between them. Germline CDR1 is MNHEY and CDR2 is SVGAGI. This CDR3 has 14 amino acids. This CDR3 is CASSYAPGIEGYTF. The DNA for the CDR3 is TGTGCCAGCAGTTACGCCCCAGGTATCGAGGGCTACACCTTC.

The chain employs TRBV4-1 and TRBJ1-2, with TRBD1 identical over 7 bases. The V gene end was trimmed by 0 bases and the J gene end by 5 bases; junction bases not matched to a gene: 9. This CDR3 spans 16 amino acids. Germline assignment: CDR1 MGHRA and CDR2 YSYEKL. CDR3 loop: CASSQDSTDRDYGYTF. The CDR3 region has the DNA TGCGCCAGCAGCCAAGATTCCACCGACAGGGATTATGGCTACACCTTC.

This sequence joins TRBV12-5 and TRBJ2-6; D remains ambiguous. CDR3 length: 18 residues. V shed 3 bases and J shed 2 bases, with 17 bases lying between them. Germline CDR1 reads LGHNT; CDR2 reads FRNRAP. The CDR3 is CASGFSRKAVTGANVLTF. The CDR3 DNA reads as TGTGCTAGTGGTTTCTCTAGGAAAGCCGTCACTGGGGCCAACGTCCTGACTTTC.

The chain links TRBV6-2 or TRBV6-3 to TRBJ2-5, with 7 bases aligning to TRBD2. After removal of 2 bases from V and 10 bases from J, the junction contained 7 bases not matched to a gene. The CDR3 contains 13 residues. Germline CDR1 and CDR2: MNHEY and SVGEGT. CDR3 in amino acids: CASSYAGLTFQYF. The DNA for the CDR3 is TGTGCCAGCAGTTACGCGGGACTAACGTTCCAGTACTTC.

This clone was seen a few times. The chain uses TRBV18 and TRBJ1-3; TRBD1 might be the D (5 bases). The CDR3 has 16 residues. Trimming stripped 0 bases from V and 0 bases from J, with 9 bases between. Germline V gene lookup returns CDR1 KGHSH and CDR2 LQKENI. The CDR3 here is CASSPPGVVSGNTIYF. CDR3 DNA: TGTGCCAGCTCACCACCAGGGGTCGTCTCTGGAAACACCATATATTTT.

The chain carries TRBV24-1 and TRBJ1-1; 9 positions match TRBD1. Trimming removed 7 bases from V and 3 bases from J; junction bases left unmatched: 5. Germline values: CDR1 KGHDR, CDR2 SFDVKD. This CDR3 is 14 amino acids long. CDR3 DNA: TGTGCCACCAGCTTAGACAGGGGGGACACTGAAGCTTTCTTT. Amino acids: CATSLDRGDTEAFF.